In this sample, the clone carrying this T cell receptor (beta chain) turned up many times. The data are from a study of Graves' ophthalmopathy and Graves' hyperthyroidism. For repertoire sequencing, the TCR beta CDR3 regions were amplified from RNA transcripts. First-round RT-PCR with HTBI primers preceded a second-round multiplex PCR. TCRdb itself ran the multiplex PCR reads through MiXCR, one entry per CDR3 protein. The sample yields roughly 1.1 million distinct CDR3 sequences, less than 45% seen once. Trimming removed 3 bases at V and 8 bases at J, with 10 bases between. From germline, CDR1 is MNHNS and CDR2 SASEGT. The CDR3 consists of 12 residues.

Sequences were obtained from peripheral blood or thyroid tissue (not recorded which). This sequence joins TRBV6-1 and TRBJ1-2; D is uncertain. The clonotype comes from an adult man with Graves' hyperthyroidism. This CDR3 is CASSEVGPGYTF. The CDR3 bases are TGTGCCAGCAGTGAGGTAGGGCCCGGCTACACCTTC.